These 20 T cell receptor beta chains came from one sample sequenced in a study of PD-1 blockade in mismatch repair-deficient tumors (dated by TCRdb to about 2017). Libraries came from the immunoSEQ multiplex PCR assay. TCRdb took over this immuneACCESS table, retaining in-frame rearrangements with V and J assigned. Such tables are incomplete; in checked studies, under half of the missing clones stem from an unresolved V gene, and the remainder is unexplained. Recorded for this sample are 40,000 to 60,000 clones; 65% to 80% of them occurred a single time. Less than 3.5% of the sample belongs to the ten largest clones. Per the publication, the time point label means: peripheral blood before pembrolizumab. The sample consisted of PBMCs, taken before pembrolizumab treatment. Every receptor here comes from an adult with mismatch repair-deficient cancer.

The rearrangement uses TRBV2 and TRBJ2-7, with TRBD2 identical over 7 bases. Germline CDR1 is SNHLY and CDR2 is FYNNEI. The CDR3 contains 17 residues. The V segment lost 0 bases and the J segment 4 bases; nucleotides outside the gene matches: 12. The CDR3: CASSEAIFGGRTYEQYF. CDR3 bases: TGTGCCAGCAGTGAAGCGATTTTTGGCGGGAGAACGTACGAGCAGTACTTC.

The rearrangement uses TRBV5-1 and TRBJ2-3; 7 bases are a match to TRBD2. The CDR3 is 16 amino acids. Losses at the gene ends were 0 bases for V and 0 bases for J; bases not matched to a gene: 4. Germline lookup yields CDR1 SGHRS and CDR2 YFSETQ. The chain's CDR3 is CASSLVTSHSTDTQYF. CDR3 coding DNA: TGCGCCAGCAGCTTGGTGACTAGCCATAGCACAGATACGCAGTATTTT.

The chain uses TRBV25-1 and TRBJ1-3; the match to TRBD1 covers 7 bases. Germline CDR1 and CDR2: MGHDK and SYGVNS. The V and J ends lost 1 base and 4 bases, in that order; junction bases with no gene match: 10. This CDR3 has 17 amino acids. The CDR3 sequence is CASSESARGPAGNTIYF. The CDR3 DNA is TGTGCCAGCAGTGAATCGGCGAGGGGGCCGGCAGGAAACACCATATATTTT. Based on the CDR3 plus reference TRBV25-1 and TRBJ1-3, the full variable domain is EADIYQTPRYLVIGTGKKITLECSQTMGHDKMYWYQQDPGMELHLIHYSYGVNSTEKGDLSSESTVSRIRTEHFPLTLESARPSHTSQYLCASSESARGPAGNTIYFGEGSWLTVV.

The chain recombines TRBV10-3 with TRBJ2-1, with TRBD2 identical over 10 bases. The CDR3 has 16 residues. Per the germline V gene, CDR1 is ENHRY and CDR2 is SYGVKD. The V gene end was trimmed by 6 bases and the J gene end by 6 bases; junction bases not matched to a gene: 11. CDR3 protein: CAIRDGAGGAANEQFF. The CDR3 DNA sequence: TGTGCCATCAGGGATGGAGCGGGAGGGGCGGCCAATGAGCAGTTCTTC.

This chain links TRBV7-2 with TRBJ2-6; D is unresolved. V was pared by 5 bases and J by 1 base, with 6 bases between. The CDR3 spans 14 residues. The germline V gene has CDR1 SGHTA and CDR2 FQGNSA. In DNA form, the CDR3 reads TGTGCCAGCAGCCCCCTATCTGGGGCCAACGTCCTGACTTTC. This gives the protein CASSPLSGANVLTF.

This clone ranks as large (0.1 to 1%). This rearrangement joins TRBV2 to TRBJ1-5, with D perhaps matching TRBD1 (5 bases). This CDR3 region has 14 residues. Germline V CDR1 and CDR2: SNHLY, FYNNEI. V shed 3 bases and J shed 5 bases, with 11 bases lying between them. CDR3 protein: CASSDWGVDQPQHF. The CDR3 region has the DNA TGTGCCAGCAGTGACTGGGGGGTGGATCAGCCCCAGCATTTT.

The CDR3 sequence is CASEPRGPSNQPQHF. The CDR3 DNA is TGTGCCAGTGAGCCAAGGGGTCCCAGCAATCAGCCCCAGCATTTT. The chain employs TRBV19 and TRBJ1-5, with D possibly TRBD1 on 5 matching bases. CDR3 size: 15 residues. Trimming took off 8 bases at V and 1 base at J, with 15 bases between the two ends. Germline CDR1 reads LNHDA; CDR2 reads SQIVND (reference sequence). Full variable domain (remainder filled in from reference TRBV19 and TRBJ1-5): DGGITQSPKYLFRKEGQNVTLSCEQNLNHDAMYWYRQDPGQGLRLIYYSQIVNDFQKGDIAEGYSVSREKKESFPLTVTSAQKNPTAFYLCASEPRGPSNQPQHFGDGTRLSIL.

This sequence joins TRBV11-2 and TRBJ2-3, with TRBD1 matching over 8 bases. J was trimmed by 1 base and V by 6 bases; bases with no gene match: 0. Germline V gene sequence: CDR1 SGHAT, CDR2 FQNNGV. CDR3 size: 13 residues. The CDR3 loop is CASRTGGTDTQYF. DNA of the CDR3: TGTGCCAGCAGGACAGGGGGCACAGATACGCAGTATTTT.

Here the CDR3 DNA reads TGTGCCAGCAGCCCCAGGGGCGAAGGGGCTAATGAAAAACTGTTTTTT. Translation: CASSPRGEGANEKLFF. The V call is TRBV9, the J call TRBJ1-4; tentatively, D is TRBD1 (6 bases). Trimming removed 4 bases at V and 3 bases at J, with 16 bases between. This CDR3 has 16 amino acids. Germline CDR1 and CDR2: SGDLS and YYNGEE.

The V and J genes are TRBV6-1 and TRBJ2-2; 11 bases match TRBD2. Trimming at V came to 5 bases and at J to 4 bases, leaving 12 bases not matched to a gene. The germline gives CDR1 MNHNS, CDR2 SASEGT. The CDR3 runs to 18 residues. CDR3 bases: TGTGCCAGCAGTAAAGTAGCGGGAGGGCCTGTGGGCACCGGGGAGCTGTTTTTT. It encodes CASSKVAGGPVGTGELFF.

The rearrangement joins TRBV27 to TRBJ2-6; TRBD1 agrees at 8 bases. The germline V gene has CDR1 MNHEY and CDR2 SMNVEV (reference sequence). The CDR3 is made up of 18 amino acids. V lost 3 bases, J lost 1 base, and 8 bases stayed unmatched. In nucleotides, the CDR3 is TGTGCCAGCAGTTTCGTCAGGGGGCAAGGATCTGGGGCCAACGTCCTGACTTTC. Its protein is CASSFVRGQGSGANVLTF.

The chain links TRBV5-1 to TRBJ2-7, with D tentatively TRBD1 (6 bases). Germline V lookup: CDR1 SGHRS, CDR2 YFSETQ. The CDR3 consists of 15 residues. The V end lost 3 bases, the J end lost 0 bases, and 13 bases lay between the germline ends. CDR3 residues: CASSSSTGVSYEQYF. The CDR3 DNA is TGCGCCAGCAGCTCATCGACAGGCGTCTCCTACGAGCAGTACTTC.

V usage is TRBV9 and J usage is TRBJ2-3; D gene uncertain. V shed 0 bases and J shed 6 bases, with 8 bases lying between them. Germline CDR1 and CDR2: SGDLS and YYNGEE. The CDR3 loop spans 13 amino acids. The CDR3 loop reads CASSVDPKDTQYF. In DNA form, the CDR3 reads TGTGCCAGCAGCGTAGACCCGAAGGATACGCAGTATTTT.

V and J are TRBV6-1 and TRBJ2-7; 7 nucleotides match TRBD1. V lost 2 bases to trimming and J lost 3 bases; unmatched junction nucleotides: 7. Germline loops: CDR1 MNHNS, CDR2 SASEGT. The CDR3 loop spans 15 amino acids. CDR3 sequence (DNA): TGTGCCAGCAGTGAATCCGCAGGGGGTCTCTACGAGCAGTACTTC. This codes for CASSESAGGLYEQYF.

This chain connects TRBV19 to TRBJ2-5, with 10 positions matching TRBD2. V gave up 6 bases and J gave up 0 bases; unmatched junction bases: 4. Looked up from germline, CDR1 is LNHDA and CDR2 is SQIVND (reference sequence). The CDR3 loop spans 15 amino acids. For the CDR3, the DNA is TGTGCCAGTAGGGGACTAGCGTCGTACCAAGAGACCCAGTACTTC. Translating gives CASRGLASYQETQYF. Complete variable domain (other parts from reference TRBV19 and TRBJ2-5): DGGITQSPKYLFRKEGQNVTLSCEQNLNHDAMYWYRQDPGQGLRLIYYSQIVNDFQKGDIAEGYSVSREKKESFPLTVTSAQKNPTAFYLCASRGLASYQETQYFGPGTRLLVL.

This rearrangement joins TRBV27 to TRBJ2-7, with TRBD2 matching over 7 bases. V was pared by 6 bases and J by 5 bases, with 13 bases of the junction left unmatched. The V gene's germline CDR1 is MNHEY and CDR2 SMNVEV (reference sequence). This CDR3 comprises 15 residues. The CDR3: CASSLADPGLDEQYF. Here the CDR3 DNA reads TGTGCCAGCAGCCTAGCGGACCCCGGTTTGGACGAGCAGTACTTC.

This rearrangement joins TRBV7-2 to TRBJ2-5; 9 bases are shared with TRBD2. After removal of 4 bases from V and 5 bases from J, the junction contained 5 bases not matched to a gene. The CDR3 covers 14 residues. Germline V gene data show CDR1 as SGHTA and CDR2 as FQGNSA. In DNA, the CDR3 is TGTGCCAGCAGCTCCTTTAGCGGGAGTGAGACCCAGTACTTC. Translation gives CASSSFSGSETQYF. Variable domain in full (rest from reference TRBV7-2 and TRBJ2-5): GAGVSQSPSNKVTEKGKDVELRCDPISGHTALYWYRQSLGQGLEFLIYFQGNSAPDKSGLPSDRFSAERTGGSVSTLTIQRTQQEDSAVYLCASSSFSGSETQYFGPGTRLLVL.

The chain has TRBV2 and TRBJ2-1; D assignment may be TRBD1 or TRBD2 (5 bases each). Germline CDR1 and CDR2: SNHLY and FYNNEI. The V end was cut by 10 bases, the J end by 0 bases, with 16 bases between. CDR3 length equals 15 residues. In DNA, the CDR3 is TGTGCCACACCCGTTGGGACCGACTCCTACAATGAGCAGTTCTTC. It yields the protein CATPVGTDSYNEQFF.

V gene TRBV2 combines with J gene TRBJ2-1, with a weak D call TRBD2 (5 bases). Germline CDR1 is SNHLY and CDR2 is FYNNEI. CDR3 length: 14 amino acids. Trimming removed 1 base at V and 5 bases at J, with 9 bases between. The CDR3 here is CASSEVARNNEQFF. Here the CDR3 DNA reads TGTGCCAGCAGTGAAGTAGCGAGAAACAATGAGCAGTTCTTC.

This clone was seen a single time. J is TRBJ1-1 and V is TRBV18; 10 bases align to TRBD1. Germline CDR1 and CDR2: KGHSH and LQKENI. CDR3 length equals 16 residues. V was pared by 4 bases and J by 4 bases, with 9 bases of the junction left unmatched. CDR3 bases: TGTGCCAGCTCACTAGCCGGGACAGGGGTTATCACTGAAGCTTTCTTT. Amino acid sequence: CASSLAGTGVITEAFF. The full variable domain, completed using reference TRBV18 and TRBJ1-1, is NAGVMQNPRHLVRRRGQEARLRCSPMKGHSHVYWYRQLPEEGLKFMVYLQKENIIDESGMPKERFSAEFPKEGPSILRIQQVVRGDSAAYFCASSLAGTGVITEAFFGQGTRLTVV.